The 17 T cell receptor beta chains reported below all come from one sample, sequenced in a study of blood T cell repertoires in COVID-19. The method was immunoSEQ multiplex PCR; TCRdb's version includes in-frame clones alone and lacks a portion of them. The sample includes roughly 500,000 clones, about 88% of them seen just once. The sequenced sample was peripheral blood. Receptor source: a man between 18 and 35 years old with COVID-19, enrolled during active disease.

The V call is TRBV19, the J call TRBJ2-3, with 7 bases lining up with TRBD2. The germline V gene encodes CDR1 LNHDA and CDR2 SQIVND (reference sequence). Trimming removed 6 bases from V and 4 bases from J; junction bases left unmatched: 4. The CDR3 runs to 13 residues. CDR3 bases: TGTGCCAGTAGGCGGGAGATCCCAGATACGCAGTATTTT. Protein: CASRREIPDTQYF. The variable domain in full, completed from reference TRBV19 and TRBJ2-3, reads DGGITQSPKYLFRKEGQNVTLSCEQNLNHDAMYWYRQDPGQGLRLIYYSQIVNDFQKGDIAEGYSVSREKKESFPLTVTSAQKNPTAFYLCASRREIPDTQYFGPGTRLTVL.

This chain links TRBV12-3 or TRBV12-4 with TRBJ2-3, with a possible D match to TRBD1 (6 bases). Deletions cut 3 bases from V and 6 bases from J, with 10 bases between. This CDR3 contains 13 residues. CDR3 bases: TGTGCCAGCAGTTTCGACAGGCCGGATACGCAGTATTTT. This translates into CASSFDRPDTQYF.

The genes are TRBV5-6 and TRBJ2-7, with 7 bases aligning to TRBD2. Germline V gives CDR1 SGHDT, CDR2 YYEEEE. The CDR3 covers 14 residues. V lost 7 bases, J lost 2 bases, and 9 bases stayed unmatched. As DNA, the CDR3 is TGTGCCAGCCGTCCCGGGACTACCCCCTACGAGCAGTACTTC. This sequence encodes CASRPGTTPYEQYF.

The CDR3 sequence: CSAAGTMAFF. DNA of the CDR3: TGCAGTGCTGCTGGGACAATGGCTTTCTTT. This chain uses TRBV20-1 with TRBJ1-1; D is perhaps TRBD1 (6 bases). The ends were cut back, 5 bases at V and 11 bases at J, with 12 bases in the middle. Germline CDR1 reads DFQATT; CDR2 reads SNEGSKA (reference sequence). The CDR3 length is 10 residues.

The chain combines TRBV6-5 with TRBJ2-2, with TRBD1 identical over 11 bases. CDR3 length: 13 amino acids. The V segment lost 6 bases and the J segment 6 bases; nucleotides outside the gene matches: 0. Looked up from germline, CDR1 is MNHEY and CDR2 is SVGAGI. CDR3 residues: CASRDRGPGELFF. CDR3 DNA: TGTGCCAGCAGGGACAGGGGGCCCGGGGAGCTGTTTTTT.

The chain joins TRBV10-1 to TRBJ2-7; no firm D call. The V gene lost 6 bases and the J gene lost 5 bases, with 11 bases spanning the gap. The germline gives CDR1 WNHNN, CDR2 SYGVQD (reference sequence). The CDR3 covers 12 residues. As DNA, the CDR3 is TGCGCCAGCAGACTCCCTCCGAACGAGCAGTACTTC. Amino acids: CASRLPPNEQYF.

The genes are TRBV7-9 and TRBJ2-1, with 9 bases identical to TRBD2. Trimming removed 5 bases from V and 3 bases from J; junction bases left unmatched: 8. The CDR3 totals 16 residues. Germline V gives CDR1 SEHNR, CDR2 FQNEAQ (reference sequence). CDR3 coding DNA: TGTGCCAGCAGCCCGCGGACTAGCGCGAACTACAATGAGCAGTTCTTC. Amino acid sequence: CASSPRTSANYNEQFF.

The rearrangement joins TRBV5-1 to TRBJ2-5, with a weak D call TRBD2 (5 bases). V lost 0 bases, J lost 5 bases, and 8 bases lay in between. From germline, CDR1 is SGHRS and CDR2 YFSETQ. The CDR3 is 13 residues long. Written as DNA, the CDR3 is TGCGCCAGCAGCTTGGGGGAGCGGGAGACCCAGTACTTC. This codes for CASSLGERETQYF. Full variable domain (rest looked up from reference TRBV5-1 and TRBJ2-5): KAGVTQTPRYLIKTRGQQVTLSCSPISGHRSVSWYQQTPGQGLQFLFEYFSETQRNKGNFPGRFSGRQFSNSRSEMNVSTLELGDSALYLCASSLGERETQYFGPGTRLLVL.

The chain uses TRBV5-1 and TRBJ2-5, with TRBD2 matching 9 bases. This CDR3 is 17 amino acids long. The ends lost 0 bases at V and 4 bases at J; junction bases unmatched: 10. Germline assignment: CDR1 SGHRS and CDR2 YFSETQ. The DNA for the CDR3 is TGCGCCAGCAGCTTGGCCGTTGGCGGGGGGGCATCAGAGACCCAGTACTTC. Translation gives CASSLAVGGGASETQYF. The whole variable domain, filled in from reference TRBV5-1 and TRBJ2-5, reads KAGVTQTPRYLIKTRGQQVTLSCSPISGHRSVSWYQQTPGQGLQFLFEYFSETQRNKGNFPGRFSGRQFSNSRSEMNVSTLELGDSALYLCASSLAVGGGASETQYFGPGTRLLVL.

J is TRBJ1-4 and V is TRBV3-1 (or the pseudogene TRBV3-2); D call uncertain. The CDR3 covers 17 residues. Germline-derived CDR1 and CDR2 are LGHDT and YNNKEL (reference sequence). Trimming removed 0 bases at V and 4 bases at J, with 15 bases between. CDR3: CASSQDQRRSFNEKLFF. CDR3 DNA sequence: TGTGCCAGCAGCCAAGATCAACGGCGGAGCTTTAATGAAAAACTGTTTTTT.

V and J are TRBV5-4 and TRBJ2-3; D might be TRBD2 (6 bases). The germline gives CDR1 SGHNT, CDR2 YYREEE (reference sequence). The CDR3 extends over 14 amino acids. The V end was cut by 2 bases, the J end by 6 bases, with 13 bases between. This CDR3 is CASSFAGRDDTQYF. CDR3 nucleotides: TGTGCCAGCAGCTTTGCGGGGAGAGACGATACGCAGTATTTT.

This chain uses TRBV9 with TRBJ1-2; 9 bases map to TRBD1. The CDR3 sequence is 14 residues long. Per germline, CDR1 SGDLS and CDR2 YYNGEE. V trimming: 3 bases; J trimming: 4 bases; junction bases outside the gene matches: 4. This chain's CDR3 is CASSAGQGSYGYTF. In DNA, the CDR3 is TGTGCCAGCAGCGCGGGACAGGGTAGCTATGGCTACACCTTC. The whole variable domain, filled in from reference TRBV9 and TRBJ1-2, reads DSGVTQTPKHLITATGQRVTLRCSPRSGDLSVYWYQQSLDQGLQFLIQYYNGEERAKGNILERFSAQQFPDLHSELNLSSLELGDSALYFCASSAGQGSYGYTFGSGTRLTVV.

The chain joins TRBV6-5 to TRBJ2-1; D perhaps matches TRBD1 (5 bases). Germline CDR1 reads MNHEY; CDR2 reads SVGAGI. The CDR3 loop spans 13 amino acids. V lost 2 bases, J lost 11 bases, and 13 bases lay in between. The CDR3 sequence: CASSYRPPGKQFF. The CDR3 region has the DNA TGTGCCAGCAGTTACCGCCCCCCAGGGAAGCAGTTCTTC.

This clone was recorded only once. DNA for the CDR3: TGTGCCAGCAGCGTGGACCCGTCGGGGGGCACTGAAGCTTTCTTT. Protein: CASSVDPSGGTEAFF. This chain joins TRBV9 and TRBJ1-1; D is possibly TRBD1 (5 bases). Per the germline V gene, CDR1 is SGDLS and CDR2 is YYNGEE. Between the trimmed V and J ends, which lost 2 bases and 4 bases, there was a span of 15 bases. The CDR3 has 15 residues.

This clone was detected only once. This rearrangement joins TRBV2 to TRBJ2-7; D possibly corresponds to TRBD2 (6 bases). Trimming removed 6 bases at V and 2 bases at J, with 11 bases between. Per germline, CDR1 SNHLY and CDR2 FYNNEI. There are 13 residues in the CDR3. The CDR3 bases are TGTGCCAGCAGGGTCGGGGGTCCCTACGAGCAGTACTTC. Translation gives CASRVGGPYEQYF.

The chain carries TRBV2 and TRBJ2-7; 8 nucleotides agree with TRBD2. The CDR3 has 15 residues. Germline V gene lookup returns CDR1 SNHLY and CDR2 FYNNEI. V trimming: 3 bases; J trimming: 4 bases; junction bases outside the gene matches: 8. CDR3 sequence reads: CASSDKSGRGYEQYF. In DNA form, the CDR3 reads TGTGCCAGCAGTGATAAAAGCGGGAGAGGGTACGAGCAGTACTTC.

The rearrangement links TRBV4-2 to TRBJ2-7, with 7 bases identical to TRBD2. CDR1 and CDR2 (germline): LGHNA, YNFKEQ. This CDR3 is built from 14 residues. The V and J ends lost 2 bases and 1 base, in that order; junction bases with no gene match: 2. The CDR3 bases are TGTGCCAGCAGCCAATTCGGGAGGTCCTACGAGCAGTACTTC. Translation: CASSQFGRSYEQYF.